This T cell receptor (beta chain) was sequenced in a study of blood T cell repertoires in COVID-19. Sequencing used immunoSEQ multiplex PCR; TCRdb keeps in-frame clones, though not all of them. The table has around 50,000 clones, 91% seen once. Sequenced sample: peripheral blood. The TCR was taken from a man in his 70s with active COVID-19.

CDR3 residues: CAINLQGGGYTF. CDR3 nucleotides: TGTGCCATCAATTTACAGGGGGGAGGCTACACCTTC. This rearrangement joins TRBV10-3 to TRBJ1-2, with 8 bases lining up with TRBD1. V shed 7 bases and J 8 bases; nucleotides not matched to a gene: 6. The CDR3 is 12 amino acids. CDR1 is ENHRY, CDR2 SYGVKD, per germline.